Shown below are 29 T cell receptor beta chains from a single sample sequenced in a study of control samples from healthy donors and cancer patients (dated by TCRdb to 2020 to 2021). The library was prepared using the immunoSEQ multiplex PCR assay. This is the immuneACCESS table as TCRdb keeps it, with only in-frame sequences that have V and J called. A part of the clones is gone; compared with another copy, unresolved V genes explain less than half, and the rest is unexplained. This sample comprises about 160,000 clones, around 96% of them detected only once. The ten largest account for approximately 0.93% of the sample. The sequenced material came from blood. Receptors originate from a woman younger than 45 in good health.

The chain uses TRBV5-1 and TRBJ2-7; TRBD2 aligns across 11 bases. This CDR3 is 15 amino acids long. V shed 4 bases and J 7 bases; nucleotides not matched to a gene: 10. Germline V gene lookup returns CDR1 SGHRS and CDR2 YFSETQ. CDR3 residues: CASSPRGLAAVEQYF. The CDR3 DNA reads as TGCGCCAGCAGCCCACGGGGACTAGCGGCGGTTGAGCAGTACTTC. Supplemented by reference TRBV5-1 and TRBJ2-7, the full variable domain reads KAGVTQTPRYLIKTRGQQVTLSCSPISGHRSVSWYQQTPGQGLQFLFEYFSETQRNKGNFPGRFSGRQFSNSRSEMNVSTLELGDSALYLCASSPRGLAAVEQYFGPGTRLTVT.

CDR3 in amino acids: CASSIVGNSYNEQFF. The CDR3 DNA is TGTGCCAGTAGTATCGTAGGGAACTCCTACAATGAGCAGTTCTTC. J is TRBJ2-1 and V is TRBV19; D unresolved. Between the trimmed V and J ends, which lost 3 bases and 0 bases, there was a span of 9 bases. Looked up from germline, CDR1 is LNHDA and CDR2 is SQIVND (reference sequence). The CDR3 covers 15 residues.

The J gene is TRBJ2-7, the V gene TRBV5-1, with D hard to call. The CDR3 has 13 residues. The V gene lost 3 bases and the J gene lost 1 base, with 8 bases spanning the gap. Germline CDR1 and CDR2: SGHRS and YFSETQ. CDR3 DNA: TGCGCCAGCAGCTCGGTGGTGTCCTACGAGCAGTACTTC. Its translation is CASSSVVSYEQYF.

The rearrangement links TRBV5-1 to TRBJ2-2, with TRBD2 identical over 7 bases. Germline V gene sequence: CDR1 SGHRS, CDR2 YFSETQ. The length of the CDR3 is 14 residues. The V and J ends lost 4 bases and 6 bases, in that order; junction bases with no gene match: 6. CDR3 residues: CASSRPGRAGELFF. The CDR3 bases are TGCGCCAGCAGCCGTCCAGGGAGGGCCGGGGAGCTGTTTTTT.

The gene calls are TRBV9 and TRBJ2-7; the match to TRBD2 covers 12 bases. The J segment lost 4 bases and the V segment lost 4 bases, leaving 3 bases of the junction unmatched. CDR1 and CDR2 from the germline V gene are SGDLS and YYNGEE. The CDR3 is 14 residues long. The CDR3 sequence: CASSYGLAGYEQYF. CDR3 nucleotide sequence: TGTGCCAGCAGCTACGGACTAGCGGGATACGAGCAGTACTTC. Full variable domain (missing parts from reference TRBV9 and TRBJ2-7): DSGVTQTPKHLITATGQRVTLRCSPRSGDLSVYWYQQSLDQGLQFLIQYYNGEERAKGNILERFSAQQFPDLHSELNLSSLELGDSALYFCASSYGLAGYEQYFGPGTRLTVT.

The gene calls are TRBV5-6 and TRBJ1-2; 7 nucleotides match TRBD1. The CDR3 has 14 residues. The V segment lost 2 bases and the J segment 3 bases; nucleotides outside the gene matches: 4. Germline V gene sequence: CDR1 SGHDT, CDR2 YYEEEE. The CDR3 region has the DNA TGTGCCAGCAGCTTTGGAGACAGGGACTATGGCTACACCTTC. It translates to CASSFGDRDYGYTF. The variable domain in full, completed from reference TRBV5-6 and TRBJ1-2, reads DAGVTQSPTHLIKTRGQQVTLRCSPKSGHDTVSWYQQALGQGPQFIFQYYEEEERQRGNFPDRFSGHQFPNYSSELNVNALLLGDSALYLCASSFGDRDYGYTFGSGTRLTVV.

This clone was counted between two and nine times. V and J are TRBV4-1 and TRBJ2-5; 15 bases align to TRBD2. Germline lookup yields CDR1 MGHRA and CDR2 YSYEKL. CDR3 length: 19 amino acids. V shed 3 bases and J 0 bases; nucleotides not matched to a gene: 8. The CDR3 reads CASSHRGLAGGPNQETQYF. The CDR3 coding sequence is TGCGCCAGCAGCCACAGGGGACTAGCGGGGGGACCAAACCAAGAGACCCAGTACTTC.

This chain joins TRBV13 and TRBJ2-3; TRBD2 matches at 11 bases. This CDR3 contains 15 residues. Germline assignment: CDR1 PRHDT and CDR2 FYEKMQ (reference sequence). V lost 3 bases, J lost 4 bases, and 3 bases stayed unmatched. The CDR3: CASSFSGGASDTQYF. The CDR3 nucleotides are TGTGCCAGCAGCTTTAGCGGGGGGGCCTCAGATACGCAGTATTTT.

CDR3 sequence reads: CASSLEDRAYSPLHF. Written as DNA, the CDR3 is TGTGCCAGCAGCTTAGAAGACAGGGCGTATTCACCCCTCCACTTT. The chain recombines TRBV5-5 with TRBJ1-6; TRBD1 aligns across 7 bases. Germline V gives CDR1 SGHKS, CDR2 YYEKEE (reference sequence). This CDR3 contains 15 residues. The junction had 7 bases not matched to a gene; V was cut back by 2 bases and J by 8 bases.

CDR3 amino acids: CASSPSADQTGELFF. The CDR3 DNA is TGTGCCAGTAGCCCATCGGCAGATCAAACCGGGGAGCTGTTTTTT. The chain uses TRBV19 and TRBJ2-2; D is ambiguous. The germline V gene has CDR1 LNHDA and CDR2 SQIVND (reference sequence). This CDR3 region has 15 residues. V shed 6 bases and J shed 5 bases, with 16 bases lying between them. Based on the CDR3 plus reference TRBV19 and TRBJ2-2, the full variable domain is DGGITQSPKYLFRKEGQNVTLSCEQNLNHDAMYWYRQDPGQGLRLIYYSQIVNDFQKGDIAEGYSVSREKKESFPLTVTSAQKNPTAFYLCASSPSADQTGELFFGEGSRLTVL.

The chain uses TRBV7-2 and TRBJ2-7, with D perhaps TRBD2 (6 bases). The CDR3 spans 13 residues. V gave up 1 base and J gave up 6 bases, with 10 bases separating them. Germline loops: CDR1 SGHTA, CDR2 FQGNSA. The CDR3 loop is CASSLGLAREQYF. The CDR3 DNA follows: TGTGCCAGCAGCTTAGGGCTAGCGCGCGAGCAGTACTTC.

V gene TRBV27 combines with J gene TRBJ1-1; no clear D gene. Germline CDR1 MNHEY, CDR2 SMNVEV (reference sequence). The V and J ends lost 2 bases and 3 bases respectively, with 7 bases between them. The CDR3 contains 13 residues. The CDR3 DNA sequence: TGTGCCAGCAGTTTAGATACAGACACTGAAGCTTTCTTT. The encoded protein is CASSLDTDTEAFF.

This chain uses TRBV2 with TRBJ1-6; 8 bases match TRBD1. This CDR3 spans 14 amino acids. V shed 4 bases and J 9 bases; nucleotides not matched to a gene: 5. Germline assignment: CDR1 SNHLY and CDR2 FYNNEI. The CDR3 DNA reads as TGTGCCAGCAGTGGGTCCAGGGGGCCTTCACCCCTCCACTTT. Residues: CASSGSRGPSPLHF. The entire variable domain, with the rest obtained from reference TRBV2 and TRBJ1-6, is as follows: EPEVTQTPSHQVTQMGQEVILRCVPISNHLYFYWYRQILGQKVEFLVSFYNNEISEKSEIFDDQFSVERPDGSNFTLKIRSTKLEDSAMYFCASSGSRGPSPLHFGNGTRLTVT.

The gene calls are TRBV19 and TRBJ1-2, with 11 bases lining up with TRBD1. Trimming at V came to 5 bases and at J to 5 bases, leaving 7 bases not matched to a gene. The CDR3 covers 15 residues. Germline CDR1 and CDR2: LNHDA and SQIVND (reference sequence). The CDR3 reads CASSPGTGGRYGYTF. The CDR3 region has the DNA TGTGCCAGTAGTCCTGGGACAGGGGGGAGGTATGGCTACACCTTC.

The CDR3 is CASSQGAPPLYEQYF. CDR3 in DNA: TGCGCCAGCAGCCAAGGGGCCCCACCCCTCTACGAGCAGTACTTC. V and J are TRBV4-1 and TRBJ2-7; no reliable D call. The CDR3 sequence is 15 residues long. CDR1 and CDR2 (germline): MGHRA, YSYEKL. The V and J ends lost 1 base and 3 bases respectively, with 13 bases between them.

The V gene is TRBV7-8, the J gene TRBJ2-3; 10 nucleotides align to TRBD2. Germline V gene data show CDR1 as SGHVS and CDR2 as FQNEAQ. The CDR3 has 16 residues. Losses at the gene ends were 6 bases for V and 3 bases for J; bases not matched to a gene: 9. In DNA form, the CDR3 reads TGTGCCAGCAGTTCGCTGGCTAGCGGGAGTACAGATACGCAGTATTTT. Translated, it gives CASSSLASGSTDTQYF.

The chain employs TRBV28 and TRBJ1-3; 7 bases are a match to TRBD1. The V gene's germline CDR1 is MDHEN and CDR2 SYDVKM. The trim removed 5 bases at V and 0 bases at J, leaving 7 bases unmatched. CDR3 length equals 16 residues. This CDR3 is CASSPWTGGSGNTIYF. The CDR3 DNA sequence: TGTGCCAGCAGTCCTTGGACAGGCGGCTCTGGAAACACCATATATTTT.

The CDR3 region has the DNA TGTGCCAGCAGCCATGACGGGGCCTATGACAATGAGCAGTTCTTC. Its translation is CASSHDGAYDNEQFF. The rearrangement joins TRBV27 to TRBJ2-1; D is possibly TRBD1 or TRBD2 (5 bases each). The germline CDR1 and CDR2 sequences are MNHEY and SMNVEV (reference sequence). The CDR3 is made up of 15 amino acids. Trimming took 6 bases from V and 5 from J, leaving 17 bases between them.

In DNA form, the CDR3 reads TGTGCCAGCAGTCTTGGGACAGGTTCTTACAATGAGCAGTTCTTC. Translating it yields CASSLGTGSYNEQFF. The rearrangement joins TRBV6-2 or TRBV6-3 to TRBJ2-1; 8 nucleotides agree with TRBD1. V dropped 5 bases and J dropped 4; count of bases not matched to a gene: 7. Per the germline V gene, CDR1 is MNHEY and CDR2 is SVGEGT. The length of the CDR3 is 15 residues.

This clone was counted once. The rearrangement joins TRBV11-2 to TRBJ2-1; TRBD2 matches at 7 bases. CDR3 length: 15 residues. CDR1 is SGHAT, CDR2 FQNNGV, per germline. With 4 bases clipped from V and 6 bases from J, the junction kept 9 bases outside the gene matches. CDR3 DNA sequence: TGTGCCAGCAGCTCTCTCCGGGTAGCGGGCAATGAGCAGTTCTTC. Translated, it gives CASSSLRVAGNEQFF.

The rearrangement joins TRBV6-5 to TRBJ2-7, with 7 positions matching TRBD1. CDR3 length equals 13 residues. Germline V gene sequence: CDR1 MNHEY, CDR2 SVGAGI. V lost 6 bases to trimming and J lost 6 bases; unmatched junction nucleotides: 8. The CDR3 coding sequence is TGTGCCAGCAGGCCACCAAACAGGGGCGAGCAGTACTTC. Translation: CASRPPNRGEQYF.

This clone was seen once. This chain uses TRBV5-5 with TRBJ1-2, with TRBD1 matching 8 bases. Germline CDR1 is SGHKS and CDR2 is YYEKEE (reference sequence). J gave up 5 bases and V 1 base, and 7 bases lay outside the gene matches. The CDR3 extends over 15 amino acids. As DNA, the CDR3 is TGTGCCAGCAGCTTGTTCCCTGGACAGGGTTATGGCTACACCTTC. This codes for CASSLFPGQGYGYTF.

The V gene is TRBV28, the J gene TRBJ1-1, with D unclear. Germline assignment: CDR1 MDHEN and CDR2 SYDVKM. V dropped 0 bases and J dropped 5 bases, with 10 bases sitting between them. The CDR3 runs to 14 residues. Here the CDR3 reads CASSLWPSGTEAFF. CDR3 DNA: TGTGCCAGCAGTTTATGGCCCTCTGGGACTGAAGCTTTCTTT. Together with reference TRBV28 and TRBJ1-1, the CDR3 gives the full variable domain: DVKVTQSSRYLVKRTGEKVFLECVQDMDHENMFWYRQDPGLGLRLIYFSYDVKMKEKGDIPEGYSVSREKKERFSLILESASTNQTSMYLCASSLWPSGTEAFFGQGTRLTVV.

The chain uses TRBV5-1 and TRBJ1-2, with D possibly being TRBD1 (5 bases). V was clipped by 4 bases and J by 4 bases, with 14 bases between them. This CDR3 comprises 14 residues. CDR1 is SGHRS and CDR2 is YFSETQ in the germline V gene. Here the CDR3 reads CASSPTGRTYGYTF. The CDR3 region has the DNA TGCGCCAGCAGCCCGACGGGACGGACCTATGGCTACACCTTC.

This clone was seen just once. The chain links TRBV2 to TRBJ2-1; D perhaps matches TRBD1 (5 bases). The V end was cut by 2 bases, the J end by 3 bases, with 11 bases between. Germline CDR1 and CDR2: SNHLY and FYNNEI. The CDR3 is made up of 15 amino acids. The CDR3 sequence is CASSERQTLYNEQFF. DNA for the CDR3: TGTGCCAGCAGTGAAAGACAGACCCTCTACAATGAGCAGTTCTTC.

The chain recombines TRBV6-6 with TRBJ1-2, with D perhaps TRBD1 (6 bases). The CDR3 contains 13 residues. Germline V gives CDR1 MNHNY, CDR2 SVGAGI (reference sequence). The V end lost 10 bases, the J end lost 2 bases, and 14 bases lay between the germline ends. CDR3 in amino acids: CANSDSLNYGYTF. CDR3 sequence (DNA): TGTGCCAATTCGGACAGTCTCAACTATGGCTACACCTTC.

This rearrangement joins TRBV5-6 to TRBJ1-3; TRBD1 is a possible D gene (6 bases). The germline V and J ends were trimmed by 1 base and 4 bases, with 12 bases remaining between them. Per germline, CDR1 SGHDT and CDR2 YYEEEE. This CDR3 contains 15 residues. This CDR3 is CASSLRQALGNTIYF. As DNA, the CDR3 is TGTGCCAGCAGCTTGCGACAGGCTTTGGGAAACACCATATATTTT.

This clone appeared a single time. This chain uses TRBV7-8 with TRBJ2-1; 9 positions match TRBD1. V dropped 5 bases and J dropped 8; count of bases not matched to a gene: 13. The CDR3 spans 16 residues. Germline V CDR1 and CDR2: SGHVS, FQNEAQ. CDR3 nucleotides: TGTGCCAGCAGCCAGTCGGGGGACAGGGTGACCGATGAGCAGTTCTTC. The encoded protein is CASSQSGDRVTDEQFF.

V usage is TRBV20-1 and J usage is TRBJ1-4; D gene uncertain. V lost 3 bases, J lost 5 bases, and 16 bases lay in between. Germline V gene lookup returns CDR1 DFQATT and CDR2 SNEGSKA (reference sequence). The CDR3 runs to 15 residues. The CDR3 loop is CSASARRLVNEKLFF. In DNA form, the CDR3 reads TGCAGTGCTAGTGCCCGCCGATTAGTAAATGAAAAACTGTTTTTT.